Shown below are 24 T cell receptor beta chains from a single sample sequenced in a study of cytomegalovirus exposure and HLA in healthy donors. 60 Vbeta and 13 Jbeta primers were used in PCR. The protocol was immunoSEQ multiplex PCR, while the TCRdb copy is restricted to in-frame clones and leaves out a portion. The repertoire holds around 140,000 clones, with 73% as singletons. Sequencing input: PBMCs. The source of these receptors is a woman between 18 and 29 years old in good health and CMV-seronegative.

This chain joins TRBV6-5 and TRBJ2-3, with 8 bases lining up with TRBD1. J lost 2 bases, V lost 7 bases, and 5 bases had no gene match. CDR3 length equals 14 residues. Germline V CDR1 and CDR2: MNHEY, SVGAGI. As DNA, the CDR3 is TGTGCCAGCAAGAGGGGACAGGACACAGATACGCAGTATTTT. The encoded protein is CASKRGQDTDTQYF.

The CDR3 DNA is TGTGCCAGTAGGGACAGGGCCTACACTGAAGCTTTCTTT. The encoded protein is CASRDRAYTEAFF. This chain links TRBV6-1 with TRBJ1-1; 9 bases agree with TRBD1. Trimming cost V 9 bases and J 3 bases; bases outside gene matches: 5. CDR3 length: 13 residues. Germline CDR1 is MNHNS and CDR2 is SASEGT.

Here the CDR3 reads CASSEGHSMSGELFF. Here the CDR3 DNA reads TGTGCCAGCAGTGAGGGACATTCAATGTCCGGGGAGCTGTTTTTT. This rearrangement joins TRBV25-1 to TRBJ2-2, with a possible D match to TRBD1 (6 bases). CDR1 is MGHDK, CDR2 SYGVNS, per germline. CDR3 length: 15 residues. V lost 3 bases, J lost 6 bases, and 14 bases lay in between.

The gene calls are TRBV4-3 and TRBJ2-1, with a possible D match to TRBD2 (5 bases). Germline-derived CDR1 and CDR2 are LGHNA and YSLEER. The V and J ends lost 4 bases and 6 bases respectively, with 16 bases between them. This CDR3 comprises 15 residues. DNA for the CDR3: TGCGCCAGCAGCCCCTATTGGGAAGGAGGCAATGAGCAGTTCTTC. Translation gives CASSPYWEGGNEQFF.

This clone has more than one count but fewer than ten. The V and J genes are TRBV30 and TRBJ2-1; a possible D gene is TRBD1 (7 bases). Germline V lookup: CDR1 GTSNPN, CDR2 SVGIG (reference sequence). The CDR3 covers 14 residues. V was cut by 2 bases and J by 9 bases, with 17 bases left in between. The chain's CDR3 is CAWSITSPGGEQFF. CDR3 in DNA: TGTGCCTGGAGTATCACTAGCCCAGGGGGTGAGCAGTTCTTC.

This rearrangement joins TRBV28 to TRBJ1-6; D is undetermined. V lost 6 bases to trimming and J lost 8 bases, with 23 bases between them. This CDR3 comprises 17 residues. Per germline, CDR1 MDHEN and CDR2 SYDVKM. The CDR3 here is CASRAMSRRRVDSPLHF. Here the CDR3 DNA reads TGTGCCAGCAGGGCCATGAGTAGGCGACGGGTCGATTCACCCCTCCACTTT.

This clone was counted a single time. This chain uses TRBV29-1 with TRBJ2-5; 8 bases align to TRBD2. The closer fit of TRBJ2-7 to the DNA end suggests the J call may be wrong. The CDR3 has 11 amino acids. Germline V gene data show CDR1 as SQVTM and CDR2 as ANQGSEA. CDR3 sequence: CSVREGSEQYF. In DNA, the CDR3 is TGCAGCGTCCGGGAGGGGAGCGAGCAGTACTTC.

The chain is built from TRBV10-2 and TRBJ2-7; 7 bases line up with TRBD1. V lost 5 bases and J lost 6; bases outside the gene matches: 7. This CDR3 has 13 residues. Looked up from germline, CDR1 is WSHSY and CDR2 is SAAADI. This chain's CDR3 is CASSSSQGSEQYF. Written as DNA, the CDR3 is TGCGCCAGCAGTAGTTCACAGGGGAGCGAGCAGTACTTC.

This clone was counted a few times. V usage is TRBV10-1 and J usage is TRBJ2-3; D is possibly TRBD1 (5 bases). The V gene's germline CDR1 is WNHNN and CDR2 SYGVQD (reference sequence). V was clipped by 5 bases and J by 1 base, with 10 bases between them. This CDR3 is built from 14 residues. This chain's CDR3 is CASSKGFRTDTQYF. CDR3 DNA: TGCGCCAGCAGTAAGGGGTTTCGCACAGATACGCAGTATTTT.

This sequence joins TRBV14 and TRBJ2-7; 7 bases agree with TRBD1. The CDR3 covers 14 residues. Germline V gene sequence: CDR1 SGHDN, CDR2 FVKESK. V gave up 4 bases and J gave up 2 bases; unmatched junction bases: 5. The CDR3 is CASSRGQAPYEQYF. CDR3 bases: TGTGCCAGCAGCCGCGGACAGGCTCCCTACGAGCAGTACTTC.

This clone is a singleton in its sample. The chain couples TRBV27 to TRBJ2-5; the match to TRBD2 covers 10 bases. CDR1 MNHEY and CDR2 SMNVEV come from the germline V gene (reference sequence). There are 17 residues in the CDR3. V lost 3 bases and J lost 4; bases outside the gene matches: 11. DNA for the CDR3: TGTGCCAGCAGTTTCGGAGCGGGGGGGCTGGGTGGAGAGACCCAGTACTTC. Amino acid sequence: CASSFGAGGLGGETQYF.

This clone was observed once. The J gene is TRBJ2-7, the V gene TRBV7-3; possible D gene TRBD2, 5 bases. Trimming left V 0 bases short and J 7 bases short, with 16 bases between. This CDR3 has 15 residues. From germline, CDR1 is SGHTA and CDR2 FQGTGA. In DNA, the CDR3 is TGTGCCAGCAGCTTAACGTTGATCACCTCGGGGGAGCAGTACTTC. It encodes CASSLTLITSGEQYF.

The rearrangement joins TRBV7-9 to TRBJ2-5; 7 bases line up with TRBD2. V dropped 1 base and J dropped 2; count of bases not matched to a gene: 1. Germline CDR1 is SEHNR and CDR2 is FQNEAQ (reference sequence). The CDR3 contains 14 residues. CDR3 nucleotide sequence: TGTGCCAGCAGCTTAGGACTAGCTCAAGAGACCCAGTACTTC. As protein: CASSLGLAQETQYF.

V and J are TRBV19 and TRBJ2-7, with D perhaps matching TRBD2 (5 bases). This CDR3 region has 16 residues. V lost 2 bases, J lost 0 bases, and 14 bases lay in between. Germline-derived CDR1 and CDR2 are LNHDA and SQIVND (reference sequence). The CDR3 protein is CASSINGETASYEQYF. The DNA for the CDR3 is TGTGCCAGTAGTATAAATGGGGAGACCGCCTCCTACGAGCAGTACTTC. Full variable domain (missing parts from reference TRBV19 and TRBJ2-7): DGGITQSPKYLFRKEGQNVTLSCEQNLNHDAMYWYRQDPGQGLRLIYYSQIVNDFQKGDIAEGYSVSREKKESFPLTVTSAQKNPTAFYLCASSINGETASYEQYFGPGTRLTVT.

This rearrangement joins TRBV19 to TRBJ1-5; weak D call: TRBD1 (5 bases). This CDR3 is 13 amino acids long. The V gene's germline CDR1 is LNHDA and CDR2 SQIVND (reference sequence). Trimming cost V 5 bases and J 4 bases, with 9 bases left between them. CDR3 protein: CASSPGLNQPQHF. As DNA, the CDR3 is TGTGCCAGTAGTCCAGGGTTGAATCAGCCCCAGCATTTT.

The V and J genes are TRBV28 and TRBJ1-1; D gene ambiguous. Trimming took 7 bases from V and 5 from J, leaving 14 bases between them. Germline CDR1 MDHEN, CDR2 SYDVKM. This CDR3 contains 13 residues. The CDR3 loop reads CASTYNRRTEAFF. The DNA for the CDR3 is TGTGCCAGCACATACAATCGGAGAACTGAAGCTTTCTTT.

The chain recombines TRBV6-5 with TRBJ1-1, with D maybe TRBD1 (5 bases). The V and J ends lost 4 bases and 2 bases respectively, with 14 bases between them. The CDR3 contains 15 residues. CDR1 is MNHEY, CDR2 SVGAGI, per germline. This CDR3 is CASSWGGQANTEAFF. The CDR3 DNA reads TGTGCCAGCAGTTGGGGCGGACAAGCTAACACTGAAGCTTTCTTT.

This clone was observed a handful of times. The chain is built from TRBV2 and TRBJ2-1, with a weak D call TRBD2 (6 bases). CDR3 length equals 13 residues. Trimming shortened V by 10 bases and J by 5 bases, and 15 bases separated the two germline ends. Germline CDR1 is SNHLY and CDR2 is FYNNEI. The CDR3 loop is CAISGLQNNEQFF. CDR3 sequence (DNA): TGTGCCATTAGCGGATTACAAAACAATGAGCAGTTCTTC.

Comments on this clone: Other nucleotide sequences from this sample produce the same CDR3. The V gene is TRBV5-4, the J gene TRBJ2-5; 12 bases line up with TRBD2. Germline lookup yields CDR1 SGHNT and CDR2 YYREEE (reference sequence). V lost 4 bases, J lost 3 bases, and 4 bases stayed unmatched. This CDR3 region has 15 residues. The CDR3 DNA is TGTGCCAGCAGCCGACGACTAGCGGGAGAAGAGACCCAGTACTTC. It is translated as CASSRRLAGEETQYF.

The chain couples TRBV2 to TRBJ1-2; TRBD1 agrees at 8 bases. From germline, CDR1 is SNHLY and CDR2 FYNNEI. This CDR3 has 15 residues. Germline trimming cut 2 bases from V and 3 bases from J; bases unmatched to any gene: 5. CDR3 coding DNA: TGTGCCAGCAGTGAATGGACAGGGCCGGACTATGGCTACACCTTC. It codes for CASSEWTGPDYGYTF.

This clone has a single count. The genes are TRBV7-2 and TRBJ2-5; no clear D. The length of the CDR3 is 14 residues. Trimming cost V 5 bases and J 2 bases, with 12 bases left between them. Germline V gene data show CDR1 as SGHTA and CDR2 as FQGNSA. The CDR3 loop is CASSPSRLQETQYF. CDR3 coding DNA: TGTGCCAGCAGCCCAAGTAGATTGCAAGAGACCCAGTACTTC.

DNA of the CDR3: TGTGCCAGCAGCGCGACCGGGACAGGGGGCTTCTATAATTCACCCCTCCACTTT. Amino acids: CASSATGTGGFYNSPLHF. The J gene is TRBJ1-6, the V gene TRBV9; 12 nucleotides align to TRBD1. The trim removed 3 bases at V and 3 bases at J, leaving 7 bases unmatched. In germline, CDR1 is SGDLS, CDR2 YYNGEE. The CDR3 consists of 18 residues. Combining the CDR3 with reference TRBV9 and TRBJ1-6 gives the whole variable domain DSGVTQTPKHLITATGQRVTLRCSPRSGDLSVYWYQQSLDQGLQFLIQYYNGEERAKGNILERFSAQQFPDLHSELNLSSLELGDSALYFCASSATGTGGFYNSPLHFGNGTRLTVT.

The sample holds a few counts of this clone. For the CDR3, the DNA is TGTGCCAGCGCTGAAGCGGGAGGGTCGAACACCGGGGAGCTGTTTTTT. It yields the protein CASAEAGGSNTGELFF. This chain links TRBV7-6 with TRBJ2-2; 10 bases map to TRBD2. The trim removed 8 bases at V and 0 bases at J, leaving 6 bases unmatched. The CDR3 has 16 amino acids. Germline V gives CDR1 SGHVS, CDR2 FNYEAQ.

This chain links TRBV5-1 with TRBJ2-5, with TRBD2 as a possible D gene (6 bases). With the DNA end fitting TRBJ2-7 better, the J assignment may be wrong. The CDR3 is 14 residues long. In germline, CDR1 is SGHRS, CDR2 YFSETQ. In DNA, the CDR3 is TGCGCCAGCAGCTTGTGGGGGGAGTCCTACGAGCAGTACTTC. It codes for CASSLWGESYEQYF.